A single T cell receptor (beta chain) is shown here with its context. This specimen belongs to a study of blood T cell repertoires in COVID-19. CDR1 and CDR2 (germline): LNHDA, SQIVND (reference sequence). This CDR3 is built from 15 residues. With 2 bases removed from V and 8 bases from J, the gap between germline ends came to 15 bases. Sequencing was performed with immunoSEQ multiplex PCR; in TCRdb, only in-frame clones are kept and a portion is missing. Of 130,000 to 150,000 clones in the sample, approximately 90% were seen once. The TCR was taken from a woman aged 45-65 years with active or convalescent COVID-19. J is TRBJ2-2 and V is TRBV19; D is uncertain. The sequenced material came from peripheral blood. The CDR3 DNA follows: TGTGCCAGTAGTATAATCCCCCCCGGAGCAGGGGAGCTGTTTTTT. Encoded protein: CASSIIPPGAGELFF.